A selection of T cell receptor beta chains follows, all from one sample in a study of cytomegalovirus exposure and HLA in healthy donors. Profiling relied on immunoSEQ multiplex PCR, and the TCRdb table lists in-frame clones only, not all of them. The sample has 180,000 or so clones; roughly 80% are singletons. The specimen sequenced was PBMCs. The receptors here all came from a female donor in good health and CMV-seronegative. Each CDR3 is given with its conserved first and last residue. D genes are given only for firm matches. Size values are once, few and many counts, or a class for expanded clones, and some rows have none.

size: NA; V: TRBV28; J: TRBJ2-3; D: NA; length: 18; CDR3: CASSLESPGVGNTNTQYF; DNA: TGTGCCAGCAGTTTAGAATCACCGGGAGTTGGGAACACAAATACGCAGTATTTT
size: NA; V: TRBV2; J: TRBJ2-3; D: TRBD2; length: 16; CDR3: CASRDSGGASTDTQYF; DNA: TGTGCCAGCAGGGATAGCGGGGGGGCAAGCACAGATACGCAGTATTTT
size: NA; V: TRBV28; J: TRBJ2-1; D: NA; length: 13; CDR3: CASSGGRGNEQFF; DNA: TGTGCCAGCAGTGGAGGGAGGGGGAATGAGCAGTTCTTC
size: few; V: TRBV18; J: TRBJ2-1; D: NA; length: 15; CDR3: CASSPGAGTYNEQFF; DNA: TGTGCCAGCTCACCAGGAGCAGGGACCTACAATGAGCAGTTCTTC
size: NA; V: TRBV5-1; J: TRBJ2-7; D: NA; length: 13; CDR3: CASSAAEGYEQYF; DNA: TGCGCCAGCAGCGCGGCGGAGGGCTACGAGCAGTACTTC
size: NA; V: TRBV28; J: TRBJ2-3; D: NA; length: 17; CDR3: CASSLSAAVRRGNTQYF; DNA: TGTGCCAGCAGTTTAAGTGCCGCAGTGAGACGAGGGAATACGCAGTATTTT
size: NA; V: TRBV15; J: TRBJ2-3; D: TRBD2; length: 15; CDR3: CATSRASGSADTQYF; DNA: TGTGCCACCAGCAGGGCTAGCGGGAGCGCAGATACGCAGTATTTT
size: NA; V: TRBV21-1; J: TRBJ2-2; D: NA; length: 17; CDR3: CASYLDKNLLFTGELFF; DNA: TGTGCCAGCTACCTCGATAAGAACTTATTATTTACCGGGGAGCTGTTTTTT
size: NA; V: TRBV10-3; J: TRBJ1-1; D: NA; length: 17; CDR3: CAISYLPPGRENTEAFF; DNA: TGTGCCATCAGTTACCTCCCCCCCGGGCGGGAGAACACTGAAGCTTTCTTT
size: NA; V: TRBV2; J: TRBJ1-1; D: NA; length: 14; CDR3: CASSETNRNTEAFF; DNA: TGTGCCAGCAGTGAAACAAACAGGAACACTGAAGCTTTCTTT
size: once; V: TRBV7-8; J: TRBJ2-1; D: TRBD2; length: 13; CDR3: CASSLLAGGEQFF; DNA: TGTGCCAGCAGCTTACTAGCGGGGGGTGAGCAGTTCTTC
size: NA; V: TRBV7-3; J: TRBJ2-1; D: TRBD2; length: 15; CDR3: CASSLKAGSINEQFF; DNA: TGTGCCAGCAGCTTAAAAGCGGGATCCATCAATGAGCAGTTCTTC
size: NA; V: TRBV19; J: TRBJ2-1; D: TRBD1; length: 16; CDR3: CASRHVQGTGKNEQFF; DNA: TGTGCCAGTAGACATGTACAGGGGACGGGCAAAAATGAGCAGTTCTTC
size: NA; V: TRBV5-5; J: TRBJ2-3; D: TRBD2; length: 16; CDR3: CASSLGPAGFTDTQYF; DNA: TGTGCCAGCAGCTTGGGGCCAGCGGGGTTCACAGATACGCAGTATTTT
size: NA; V: TRBV6-5; J: TRBJ1-1; D: NA; length: 13; CDR3: CASSQTVVGRAFF; DNA: TGTGCCAGCAGCCAGACAGTAGTTGGGCGGGCTTTCTTT
size: NA; V: TRBV18; J: TRBJ1-5; D: TRBD1; length: 15; CDR3: CASSPIQGAGQPQHF; DNA: TGTGCCAGCTCACCAATACAGGGGGCCGGTCAGCCCCAGCATTTT
size: few; V: TRBV7-9; J: TRBJ2-7; D: NA; length: 11; CDR3: CASSFSREQYF; DNA: TGTGCCAGCAGCTTCTCCAGAGAGCAGTACTTC
size: once; V: TRBV19; J: TRBJ2-1; D: TRBD2; length: 15; CDR3: CASSILGGRSNEQFF; DNA: TGTGCCAGTAGTATACTAGGCGGGAGGTCCAATGAGCAGTTCTTC
size: NA; V: TRBV4-3; J: TRBJ2-3; D: TRBD2; length: 17; CDR3: CASSRRLAGEVADTQYF; DNA: TGCGCCAGCAGCCGAAGACTAGCGGGAGAAGTAGCAGATACGCAGTATTTT
size: NA; V: TRBV7-9; J: TRBJ1-6; D: NA; length: 12; CDR3: CSSSLTNSPLHF; DNA: TGTTCCAGCAGCTTGACAAATTCACCCCTCCACTTT
size: NA; V: TRBV7-9; J: TRBJ2-1; D: TRBD2; length: 15; CDR3: CASSSTSGRTNEQFF; DNA: TGTGCCAGCAGCTCGACTAGCGGGAGGACCAATGAGCAGTTCTTC
size: NA; V: TRBV10-3; J: TRBJ1-2; D: NA; length: 13; CDR3: CAISERGQYGYTF; DNA: TGTGCCATCAGTGAGAGGGGACAATATGGCTACACCTTC
size: NA; V: TRBV7-9; J: TRBJ2-3; D: NA; length: 14; CDR3: CASSTDSSTDTQYF; DNA: TGTGCCAGCAGCACGGACTCCAGCACAGATACGCAGTATTTT
size: NA; V: TRBV5-8; J: TRBJ2-2; D: NA; length: 13; CDR3: CASSLERAGELFF; DNA: TGTGCCAGCAGCCTCGAACGGGCCGGGGAGCTGTTTTTT